This TCR beta chain was retrieved from a study of shared clonotypes between healthy human individuals. Positively selected for CCR7, the CD45RO-negative cells used as naive CD8 cells excluded terminally differentiated effector memory CD45RA+ cells. Germline V gene sequence: CDR1 LNHNV, CDR2 YYDKDF (reference sequence). Trimming cost V 6 bases and J 0 bases, with 9 bases left between them. The CDR3 runs to 14 residues. In the study's own analysis: ImmunoSEQ sequences covered only the junction and lacked quality scores; filtering therefore differed. The repertoire was sequenced with immunoSEQ multiplex PCR; TCRdb's copy has only in-frame clones and lacks some. V, J and clone size derive from that table, while D and trimming were established from the DNA sequence. The table includes millions of clones, approximately 94% detected once. Remarks on this clone: Its antigen is unknown.

The study, taken as a whole, reports: Among non-shared clonotypes, generation probabilities were lower than among those shared by all four donors.

This TCR was sampled from a man younger than 35 in good health. Some clones in this sample may be carry-over from other donors' samples. The chain carries TRBV15 and TRBJ1-5; the D is unclear. What was sequenced was naive CD8+ T cells from PBMCs. The CDR3 bases are TGTGCCACCAGTCCGGGGTATAGCAATCAGCCCCAGCATTTT. It yields the protein CATSPGYSNQPQHF.